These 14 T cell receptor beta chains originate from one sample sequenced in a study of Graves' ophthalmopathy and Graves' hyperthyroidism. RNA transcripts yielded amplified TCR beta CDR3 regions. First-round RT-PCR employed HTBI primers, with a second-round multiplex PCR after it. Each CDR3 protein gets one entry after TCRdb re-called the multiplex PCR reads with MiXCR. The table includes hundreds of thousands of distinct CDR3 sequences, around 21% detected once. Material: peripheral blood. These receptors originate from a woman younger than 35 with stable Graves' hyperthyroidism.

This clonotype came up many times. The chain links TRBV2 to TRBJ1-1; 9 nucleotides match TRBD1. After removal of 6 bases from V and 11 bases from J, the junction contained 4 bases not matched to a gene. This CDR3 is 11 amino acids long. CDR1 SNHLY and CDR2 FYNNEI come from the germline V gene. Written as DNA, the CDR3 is TGTGCCAGCAGGGGGACAGGGAAGGCTTTCTTT. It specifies CASRGTGKAFF.

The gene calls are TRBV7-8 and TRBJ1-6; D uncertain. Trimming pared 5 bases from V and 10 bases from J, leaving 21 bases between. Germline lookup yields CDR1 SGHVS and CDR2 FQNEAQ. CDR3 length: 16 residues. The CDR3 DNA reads TGTGCCAGCAGCCACCCCCTCCGGGCGGCATACTCACCCCTCCACTTT. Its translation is CASSHPLRAAYSPLHF.

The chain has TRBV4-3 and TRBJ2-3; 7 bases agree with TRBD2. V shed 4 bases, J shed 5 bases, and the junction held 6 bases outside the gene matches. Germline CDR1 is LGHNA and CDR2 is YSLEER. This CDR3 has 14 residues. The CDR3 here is CASSPGLVRDTQYF. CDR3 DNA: TGCGCCAGCAGCCCTGGACTAGTCAGAGATACGCAGTATTTT.

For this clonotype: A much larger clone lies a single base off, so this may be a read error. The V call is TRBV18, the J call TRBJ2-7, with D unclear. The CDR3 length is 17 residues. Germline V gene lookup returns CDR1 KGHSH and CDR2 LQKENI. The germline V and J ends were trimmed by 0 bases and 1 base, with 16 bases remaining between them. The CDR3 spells CASSPPWQASPSYEQYF. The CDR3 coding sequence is TGTGCCAGCTCACCACCGTGGCAGGCAAGCCCATCCTACGAGCAGTACTTC.

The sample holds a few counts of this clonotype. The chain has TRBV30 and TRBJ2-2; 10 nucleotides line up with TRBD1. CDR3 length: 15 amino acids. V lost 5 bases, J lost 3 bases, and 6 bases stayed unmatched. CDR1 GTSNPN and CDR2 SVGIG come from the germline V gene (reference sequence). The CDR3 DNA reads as TGTGCCTGGTCTTTGGGACAGGGGTACACCGGGGAGCTGTTTTTT. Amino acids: CAWSLGQGYTGELFF.

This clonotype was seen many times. In nucleotides, the CDR3 is TGTGCCTGGAGTGTCCTAGCGGGCAAAAACATTCAGTACTTC. It is translated as CAWSVLAGKNIQYF. The chain employs TRBV30 and TRBJ2-4, with 8 nucleotides matching TRBD2. Germline CDR1 reads GTSNPN; CDR2 reads SVGIG (reference sequence). V shed 0 bases and J 3 bases; nucleotides not matched to a gene: 1. The CDR3 covers 14 residues.

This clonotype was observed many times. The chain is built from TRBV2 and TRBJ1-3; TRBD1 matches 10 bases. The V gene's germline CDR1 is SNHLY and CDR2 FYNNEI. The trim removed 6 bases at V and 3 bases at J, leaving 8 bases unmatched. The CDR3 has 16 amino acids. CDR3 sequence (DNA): TGTGCCAGCAGATTTCGACAGGGGGCGGATGGAAACACCATATATTTT. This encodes CASRFRQGADGNTIYF.

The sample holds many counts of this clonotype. The CDR3 region is CASSESSQGAITEAFF. The DNA of the CDR3 is TGTGCCAGCAGTGAATCATCACAGGGGGCTATCACTGAAGCTTTCTTT. V is TRBV25-1 and J is TRBJ1-1, with 9 bases identical to TRBD1. The CDR3 consists of 16 residues. The V gene's germline CDR1 is MGHDK and CDR2 SYGVNS. V gave up 1 base and J gave up 4 bases; unmatched junction bases: 7.

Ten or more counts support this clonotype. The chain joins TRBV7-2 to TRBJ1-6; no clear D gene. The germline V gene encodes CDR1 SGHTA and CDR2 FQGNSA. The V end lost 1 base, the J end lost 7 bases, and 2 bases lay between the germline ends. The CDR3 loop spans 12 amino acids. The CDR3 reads CASSLVNSPLHF. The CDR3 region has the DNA TGTGCCAGCAGCTTAGTAAATTCACCCCTCCACTTT.

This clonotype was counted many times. The CDR3 is CASSFGGWDTEAFF. CDR3 coding DNA: TGTGCCAGCAGTTTTGGAGGGTGGGACACTGAAGCTTTCTTT. The V call is TRBV28, the J call TRBJ1-1, with D hard to call. This CDR3 comprises 14 residues. V gave up 3 bases and J gave up 3 bases, with 11 bases separating them. Germline-derived CDR1 and CDR2 are MDHEN and SYDVKM.

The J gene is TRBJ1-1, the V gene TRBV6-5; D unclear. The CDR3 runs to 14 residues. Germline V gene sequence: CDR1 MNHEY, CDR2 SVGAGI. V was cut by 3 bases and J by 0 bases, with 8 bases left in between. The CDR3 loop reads CASSYSQMNTEAFF. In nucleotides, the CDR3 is TGTGCCAGCAGTTATTCGCAGATGAACACTGAAGCTTTCTTT.

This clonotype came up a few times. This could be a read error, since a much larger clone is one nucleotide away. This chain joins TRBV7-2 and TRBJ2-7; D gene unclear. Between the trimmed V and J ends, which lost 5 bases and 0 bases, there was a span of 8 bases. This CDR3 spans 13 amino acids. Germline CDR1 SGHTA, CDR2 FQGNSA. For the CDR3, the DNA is TGTGCCAGCAGCCCTAGTCACTCCTACGAGCAGTACTTC. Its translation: CASSPSHSYEQYF.

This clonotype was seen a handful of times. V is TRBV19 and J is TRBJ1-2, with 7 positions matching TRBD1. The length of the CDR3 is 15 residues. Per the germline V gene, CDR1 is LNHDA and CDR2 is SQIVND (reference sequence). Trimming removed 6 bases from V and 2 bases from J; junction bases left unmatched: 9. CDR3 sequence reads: CASSNTGTENYGYTF. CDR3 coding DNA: TGTGCCAGTAGCAATACCGGGACAGAGAACTATGGCTACACCTTC.

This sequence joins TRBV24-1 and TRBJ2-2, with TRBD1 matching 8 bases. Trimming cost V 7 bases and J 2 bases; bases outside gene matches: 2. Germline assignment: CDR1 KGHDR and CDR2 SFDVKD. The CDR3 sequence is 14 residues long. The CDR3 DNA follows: TGTGCCACCAGCGGACAGGGCAACACCGGGGAGCTGTTTTTT. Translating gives CATSGQGNTGELFF.